The 6 T cell receptor beta chains reported below all come from one sample, sequenced in a study of T cells after somatic rescue of genetic block. Method: immunoSEQ multiplex PCR; TCRdb's copy keeps in-frame clones and lacks some. The sample records approximately 67,000 clones, roughly nine tenths being singletons. Sequenced sample: peripheral blood mononuclear cells (PBMCs). The receptors originated from a man aged 35 to 55.

The V and J genes are TRBV9 and TRBJ2-6; D remains ambiguous. This CDR3 spans 16 amino acids. V shed 4 bases and J shed 0 bases, with 11 bases lying between them. In germline, CDR1 is SGDLS, CDR2 YYNGEE. In nucleotides, the CDR3 is TGTGCCAGCAGCCTGGACGGTGGCTCTGGGGCCAACGTCCTGACTTTC. Protein product: CASSLDGGSGANVLTF.

The chain is built from TRBV5-1 and TRBJ2-2, with TRBD2 as a possible D gene (6 bases). This CDR3 contains 17 residues. CDR1 is SGHRS and CDR2 is YFSETQ in the germline V gene. The V gene lost 0 bases and the J gene lost 0 bases, with 12 bases spanning the gap. CDR3 sequence: CASSLGGTAANTGELFF. The CDR3 region has the DNA TGCGCCAGCAGCTTGGGCGGGACGGCCGCGAACACCGGGGAGCTGTTTTTT. Drawing the rest from reference TRBV5-1 and TRBJ2-2, the complete variable domain is KAGVTQTPRYLIKTRGQQVTLSCSPISGHRSVSWYQQTPGQGLQFLFEYFSETQRNKGNFPGRFSGRQFSNSRSEMNVSTLELGDSALYLCASSLGGTAANTGELFFGEGSRLTVL.

The chain uses TRBV18 and TRBJ1-1; D possibly corresponds to TRBD1 (5 bases). The CDR3 totals 13 residues. Per the germline V gene, CDR1 is KGHSH and CDR2 is LQKENI. V lost 5 bases, J lost 1 base, and 8 bases lay in between. The CDR3 spells CASSSGQNTEAFF. CDR3 coding DNA: TGTGCCAGCTCATCAGGACAGAACACTGAAGCTTTCTTT.

This clone was seen only once. This chain connects TRBV10-1 to TRBJ1-1; D not resolved. Trimming stripped 4 bases from V and 1 base from J, with 10 bases between. The germline gives CDR1 WNHNN, CDR2 SYGVQD (reference sequence). This CDR3 spans 14 amino acids. The CDR3 sequence is CASSGPGKNTEAFF. The CDR3 bases are TGCGCCAGCAGTGGCCCGGGGAAGAACACTGAAGCTTTCTTT.

The chain is built from TRBV11-2 and TRBJ2-2, with TRBD2 as a possible D gene (5 bases). The length of the CDR3 is 15 residues. Germline CDR1 reads SGHAT; CDR2 reads FQNNGV. The ends were cut back, 3 bases at V and 5 bases at J, with 13 bases in the middle. The CDR3 loop is CASSFEGLGTGELFF. CDR3 DNA sequence: TGTGCCAGCAGCTTCGAGGGATTAGGTACCGGGGAGCTGTTTTTT. Supplemented by reference TRBV11-2 and TRBJ2-2, the full variable domain reads EAGVAQSPRYKIIEKRQSVAFWCNPISGHATLYWYQQILGQGPKLLIQFQNNGVVDDSQLPKDRFSAERLKGVDSTLKIQPAKLEDSAVYLCASSFEGLGTGELFFGEGSRLTVL.

The chain couples TRBV20-1 to TRBJ2-7, with D hard to call. Trimming removed 5 bases at V and 3 bases at J, with 8 bases between. The CDR3 loop spans 11 amino acids. Looked up from germline, CDR1 is DFQATT and CDR2 is SNEGSKA (reference sequence). CDR3: CSAFRSYEQYF. CDR3 in DNA: TGCAGTGCTTTTCGCAGCTACGAGCAGTACTTC.